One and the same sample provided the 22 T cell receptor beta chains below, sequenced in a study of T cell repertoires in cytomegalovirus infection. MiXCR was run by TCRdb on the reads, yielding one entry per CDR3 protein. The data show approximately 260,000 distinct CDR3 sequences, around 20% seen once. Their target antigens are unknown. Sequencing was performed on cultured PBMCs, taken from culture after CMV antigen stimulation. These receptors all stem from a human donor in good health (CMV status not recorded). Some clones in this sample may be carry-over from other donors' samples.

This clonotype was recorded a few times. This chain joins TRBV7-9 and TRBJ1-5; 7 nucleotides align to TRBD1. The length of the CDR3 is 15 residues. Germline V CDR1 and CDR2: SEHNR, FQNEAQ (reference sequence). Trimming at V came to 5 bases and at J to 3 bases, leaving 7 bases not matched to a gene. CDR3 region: CASSHDRDNNQPQHF. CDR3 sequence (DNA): TGTGCCAGCAGCCACGACAGGGATAACAATCAGCCCCAGCATTTT.

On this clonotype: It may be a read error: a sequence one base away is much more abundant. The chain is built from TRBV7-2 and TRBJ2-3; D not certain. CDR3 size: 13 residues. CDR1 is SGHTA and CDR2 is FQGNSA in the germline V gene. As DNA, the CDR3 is TGTGCCAGCGCAACCCCGAACACAGATACGAAGTATTTT. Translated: CASATPNTDTKYF.

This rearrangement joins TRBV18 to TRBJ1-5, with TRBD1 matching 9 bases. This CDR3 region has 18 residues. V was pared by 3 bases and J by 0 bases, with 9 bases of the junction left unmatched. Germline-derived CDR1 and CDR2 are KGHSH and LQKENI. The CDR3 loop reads CASSPYARTGDSNQPQHF. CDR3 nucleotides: TGTGCCAGCTCACCCTACGCCCGGACAGGGGATAGCAATCAGCCCCAGCATTTT.

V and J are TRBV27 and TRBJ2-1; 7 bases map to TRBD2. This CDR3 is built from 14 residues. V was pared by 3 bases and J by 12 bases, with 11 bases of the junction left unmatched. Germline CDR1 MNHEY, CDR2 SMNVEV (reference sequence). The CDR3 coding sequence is TGTGCCAGCAGTTTGGCTAGCGGTAGAGTATGGCAGTTCTTC. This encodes CASSLASGRVWQFF.

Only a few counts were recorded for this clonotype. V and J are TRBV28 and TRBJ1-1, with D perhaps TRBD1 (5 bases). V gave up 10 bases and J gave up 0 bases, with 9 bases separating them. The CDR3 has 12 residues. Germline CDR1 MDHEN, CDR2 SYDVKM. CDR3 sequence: CATQGLNTEAFF. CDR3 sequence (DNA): TGTGCCACCCAGGGCCTGAACACTGAAGCTTTCTTT.

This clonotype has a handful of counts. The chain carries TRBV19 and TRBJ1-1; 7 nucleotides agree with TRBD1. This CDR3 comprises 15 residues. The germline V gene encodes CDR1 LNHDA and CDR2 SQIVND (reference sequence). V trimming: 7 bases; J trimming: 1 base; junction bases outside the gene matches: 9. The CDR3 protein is CASITRNRGNTEAFF. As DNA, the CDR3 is TGTGCCAGTATCACGAGGAACAGGGGGAACACTGAAGCTTTCTTT.

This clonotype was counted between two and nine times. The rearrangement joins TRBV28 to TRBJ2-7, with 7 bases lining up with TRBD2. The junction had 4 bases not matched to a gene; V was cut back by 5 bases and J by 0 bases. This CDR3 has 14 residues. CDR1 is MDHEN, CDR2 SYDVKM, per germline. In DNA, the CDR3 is TGTGCCAGCAGTCAGCGGGACTTCTCCTACGAGCAGTACTTC. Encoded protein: CASSQRDFSYEQYF. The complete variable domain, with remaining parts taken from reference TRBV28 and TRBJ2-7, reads DVKVTQSSRYLVKRTGEKVFLECVQDMDHENMFWYRQDPGLGLRLIYFSYDVKMKEKGDIPEGYSVSREKKERFSLILESASTNQTSMYLCASSQRDFSYEQYFGPGTRLTVT.

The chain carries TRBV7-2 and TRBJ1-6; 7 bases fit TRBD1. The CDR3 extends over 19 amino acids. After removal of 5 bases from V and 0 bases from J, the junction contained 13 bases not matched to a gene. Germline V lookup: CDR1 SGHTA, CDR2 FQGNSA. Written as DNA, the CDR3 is TGTGCCAGCAGCCCCAGATGGGCGGGACAGAACTCCTATAATTCACCCCTCCACTTT. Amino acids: CASSPRWAGQNSYNSPLHF.

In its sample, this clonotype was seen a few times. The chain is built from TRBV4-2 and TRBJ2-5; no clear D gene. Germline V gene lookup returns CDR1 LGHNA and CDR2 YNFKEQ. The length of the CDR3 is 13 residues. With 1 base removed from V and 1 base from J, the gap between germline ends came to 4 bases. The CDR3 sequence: CASSQAIQETQYF. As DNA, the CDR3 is TGTGCCAGCAGCCAAGCAATCCAAGAGACCCAGTACTTC.

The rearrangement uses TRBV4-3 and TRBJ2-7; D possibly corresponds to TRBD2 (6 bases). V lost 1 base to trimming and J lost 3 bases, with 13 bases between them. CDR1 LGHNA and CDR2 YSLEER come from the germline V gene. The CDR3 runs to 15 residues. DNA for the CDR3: TGCGCCAGCAGCCAAGTAGGGCCCGGGGGCTACGAGCAGTACTTC. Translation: CASSQVGPGGYEQYF.

CDR3 amino acids: CSADPSGGGYNEQFF. CDR3 DNA: TGCAGTGCTGACCCTAGTGGGGGCGGTTACAATGAGCAGTTCTTC. The chain uses TRBV20-1 and TRBJ2-1; D might be TRBD1 (6 bases). The CDR3 sequence is 15 residues long. From germline, CDR1 is DFQATT and CDR2 SNEGSKA (reference sequence). Deletions cut 5 bases from V and 4 bases from J, with 18 bases between.

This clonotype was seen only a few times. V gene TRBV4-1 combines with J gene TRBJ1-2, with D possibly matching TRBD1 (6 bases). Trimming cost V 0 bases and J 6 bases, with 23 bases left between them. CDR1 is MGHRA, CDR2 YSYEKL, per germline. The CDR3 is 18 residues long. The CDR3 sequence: CASSQDSWVVGAPNGYTF. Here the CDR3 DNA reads TGCGCCAGCAGCCAAGACTCTTGGGTGGTGGGGGCACCGAATGGCTACACCTTC.

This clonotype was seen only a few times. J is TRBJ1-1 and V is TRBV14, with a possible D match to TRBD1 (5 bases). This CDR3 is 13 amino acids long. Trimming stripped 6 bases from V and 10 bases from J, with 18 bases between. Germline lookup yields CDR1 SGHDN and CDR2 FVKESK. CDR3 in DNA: TGTGCCAGCAGTTCAGAGGGACGGCTAGGAGCTTTCTTT. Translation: CASSSEGRLGAFF.

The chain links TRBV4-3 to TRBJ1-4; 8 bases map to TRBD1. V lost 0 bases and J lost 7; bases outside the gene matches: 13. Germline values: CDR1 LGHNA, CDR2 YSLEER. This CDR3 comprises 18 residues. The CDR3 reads CASSQDLRSGTGREKLFF. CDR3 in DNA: TGCGCCAGCAGCCAAGATCTTAGGAGTGGGACAGGACGTGAAAAACTGTTTTTT.

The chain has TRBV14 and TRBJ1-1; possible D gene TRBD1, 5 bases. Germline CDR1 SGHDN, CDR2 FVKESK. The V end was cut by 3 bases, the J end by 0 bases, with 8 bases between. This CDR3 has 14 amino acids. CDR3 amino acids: CASSQDMMNTEAFF. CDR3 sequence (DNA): TGTGCCAGCAGCCAGGACATGATGAACACTGAAGCTTTCTTT.

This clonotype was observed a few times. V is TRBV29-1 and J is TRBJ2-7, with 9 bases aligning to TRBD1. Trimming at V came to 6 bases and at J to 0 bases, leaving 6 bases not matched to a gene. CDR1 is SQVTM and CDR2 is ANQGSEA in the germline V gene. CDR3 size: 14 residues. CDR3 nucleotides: TGCAGCGTACAGGTGACAGGGGGCTCCTACGAGCAGTACTTC. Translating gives CSVQVTGGSYEQYF.

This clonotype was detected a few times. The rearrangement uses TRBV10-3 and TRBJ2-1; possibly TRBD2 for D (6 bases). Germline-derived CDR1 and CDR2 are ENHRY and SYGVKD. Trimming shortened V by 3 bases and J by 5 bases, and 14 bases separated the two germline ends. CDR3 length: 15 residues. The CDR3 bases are TGTGCCATCAGTGACGAGGAGGGCCTCCACAATGAGCAGTTCTTC. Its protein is CAISDEEGLHNEQFF.

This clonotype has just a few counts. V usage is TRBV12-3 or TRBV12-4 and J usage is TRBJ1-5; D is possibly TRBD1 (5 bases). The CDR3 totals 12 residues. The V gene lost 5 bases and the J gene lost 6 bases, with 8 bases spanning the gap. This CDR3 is CASSQGPQPQHF. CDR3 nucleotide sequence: TGTGCCAGCAGTCAGGGACCTCAGCCCCAGCATTTT.

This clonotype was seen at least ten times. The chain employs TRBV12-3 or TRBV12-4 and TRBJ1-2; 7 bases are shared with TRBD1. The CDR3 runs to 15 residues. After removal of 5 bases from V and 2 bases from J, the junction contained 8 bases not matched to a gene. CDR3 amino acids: CASSPDSGQNYGYTF. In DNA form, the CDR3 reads TGTGCCAGCAGTCCGGATTCGGGACAGAACTATGGCTACACCTTC.

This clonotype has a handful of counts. CDR3 in DNA: TGTGCCAGCAGTAGGAGTGAGTACACTGAAGCTTTCTTT. Amino acid sequence: CASSRSEYTEAFF. The chain carries TRBV12-3 or TRBV12-4 and TRBJ1-1; D remains ambiguous. CDR3 size: 13 residues. V was shortened by 5 bases and J by 3 bases, with 10 bases between the two germline ends.

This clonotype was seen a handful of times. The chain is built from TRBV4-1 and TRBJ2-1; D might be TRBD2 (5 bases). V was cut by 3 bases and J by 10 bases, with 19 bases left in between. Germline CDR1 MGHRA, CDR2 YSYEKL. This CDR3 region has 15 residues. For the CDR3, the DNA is TGCGCCAGCAGCCATTTCGACACGGGAACGGGCGAGCAGTTCTTC. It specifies CASSHFDTGTGEQFF.

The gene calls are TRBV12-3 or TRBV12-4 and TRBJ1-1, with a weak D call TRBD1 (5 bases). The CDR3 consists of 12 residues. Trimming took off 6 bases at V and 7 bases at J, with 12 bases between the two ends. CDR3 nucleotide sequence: TGTGCCAGCAGGGAGTTAAGGGGTGAAGCTTTCTTT. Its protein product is CASRELRGEAFF.